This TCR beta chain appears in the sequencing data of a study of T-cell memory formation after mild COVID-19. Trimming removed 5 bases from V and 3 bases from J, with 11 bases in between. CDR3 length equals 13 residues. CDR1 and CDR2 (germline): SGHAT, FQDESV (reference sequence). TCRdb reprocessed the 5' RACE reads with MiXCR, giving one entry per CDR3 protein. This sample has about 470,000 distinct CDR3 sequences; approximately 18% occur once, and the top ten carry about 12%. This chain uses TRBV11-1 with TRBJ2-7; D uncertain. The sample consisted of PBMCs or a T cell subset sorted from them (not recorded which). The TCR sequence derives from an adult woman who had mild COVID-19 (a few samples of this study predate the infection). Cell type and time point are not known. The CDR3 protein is CASSRQGSYEQYF. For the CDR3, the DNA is TGTGCCAGCAGCCGTCAAGGAAGCTACGAGCAGTACTTC.